This T cell receptor beta chain was sequenced during a study of cytomegalovirus exposure and HLA in healthy donors. The PCR ran on 60 Vbeta and 13 Jbeta primers. Generated by immunoSEQ multiplex PCR, the TCRdb table keeps only in-frame clones and is missing some. The table has 110,000 to 150,000 clones, around 75% seen once; the top ten hold 3.5% to 5%. Study-wide results and caveats: Per published accounts, TCR beta sequences correctly predicted the HLA-A and HLA-B alleles of most subjects. Reports indicated that the classifier achieved high specificity and sensitivity in diagnosing cytomegalovirus status. Evidence from a later analysis indicated that most CMV-associated TCR beta chains looked HLA-restricted.

Comments on this clone: Its specificity is unknown.

The TCR originated in a man between 60 and 75 years old in good health and CMV-seronegative. Sequenced material: PBMCs.

The CDR3 region has the DNA TGTGCCAGCAGTCCCGGTCGGGAGGGGGCGGTTAACCCAACTAATGAAAAACTGTTTTTT. It codes for CASSPGREGAVNPTNEKLFF. The gene calls are TRBV27 and TRBJ1-4; 7 positions match TRBD1. Germline lookup yields CDR1 MNHEY and CDR2 SMNVEV (reference sequence). There are 20 residues in the CDR3. J gave up 0 bases and V 5 bases, and 18 bases lay outside the gene matches.